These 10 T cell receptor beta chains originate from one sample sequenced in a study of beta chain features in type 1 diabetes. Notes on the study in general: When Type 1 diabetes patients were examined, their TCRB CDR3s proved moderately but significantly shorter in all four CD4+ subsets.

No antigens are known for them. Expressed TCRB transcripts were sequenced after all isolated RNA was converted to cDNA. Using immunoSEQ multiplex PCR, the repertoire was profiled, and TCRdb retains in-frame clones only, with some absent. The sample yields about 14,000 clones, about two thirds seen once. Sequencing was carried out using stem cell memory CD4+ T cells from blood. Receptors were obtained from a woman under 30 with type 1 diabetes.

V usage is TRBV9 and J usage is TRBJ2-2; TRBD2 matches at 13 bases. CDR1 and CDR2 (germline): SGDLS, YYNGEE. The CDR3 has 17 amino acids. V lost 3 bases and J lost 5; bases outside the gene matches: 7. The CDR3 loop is CASSELAGGPETGELFF. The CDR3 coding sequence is TGTGCCAGCAGCGAACTAGCGGGAGGGCCGGAAACCGGGGAGCTGTTTTTT.

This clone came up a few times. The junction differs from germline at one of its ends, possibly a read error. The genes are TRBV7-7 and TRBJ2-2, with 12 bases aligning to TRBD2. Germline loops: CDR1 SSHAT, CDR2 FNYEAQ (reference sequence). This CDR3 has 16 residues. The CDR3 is CASSLGGLAGSGELFF. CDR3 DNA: TGTGCTAGCAGCTTAGGGGGACTAGCGGGCTCCGGGGAGCTGTTTTTT.

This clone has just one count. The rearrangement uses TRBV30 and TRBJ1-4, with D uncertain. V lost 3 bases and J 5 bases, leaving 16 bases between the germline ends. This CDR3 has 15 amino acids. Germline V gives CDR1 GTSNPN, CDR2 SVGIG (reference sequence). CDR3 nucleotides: TGTGCCTGGAGGTACGGCCTAGGTCCAAATGAAAAACTGTTTTTT. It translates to CAWRYGLGPNEKLFF.

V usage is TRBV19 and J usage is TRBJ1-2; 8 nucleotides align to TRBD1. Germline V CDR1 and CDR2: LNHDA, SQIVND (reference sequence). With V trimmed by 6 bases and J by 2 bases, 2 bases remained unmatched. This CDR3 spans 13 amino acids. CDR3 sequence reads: CASSTGGNYGYTF. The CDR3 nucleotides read TGTGCCAGTAGCACAGGGGGGAACTATGGCTACACCTTC.

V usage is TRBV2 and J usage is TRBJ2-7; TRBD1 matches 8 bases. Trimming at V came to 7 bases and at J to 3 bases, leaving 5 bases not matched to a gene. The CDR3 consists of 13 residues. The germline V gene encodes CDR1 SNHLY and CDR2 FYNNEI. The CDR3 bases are TGTGCCAGCAAAGGGGACAGGAGCTACGAGCAGTACTTC. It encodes CASKGDRSYEQYF.

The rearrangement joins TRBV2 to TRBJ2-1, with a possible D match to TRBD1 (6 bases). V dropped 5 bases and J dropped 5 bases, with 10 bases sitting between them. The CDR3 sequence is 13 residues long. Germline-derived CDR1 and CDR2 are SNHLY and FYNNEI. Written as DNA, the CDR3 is TGTGCCAGCAGTCCCTACAGGGACAATGAGCAGTTCTTC. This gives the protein CASSPYRDNEQFF. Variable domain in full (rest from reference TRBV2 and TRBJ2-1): EPEVTQTPSHQVTQMGQEVILRCVPISNHLYFYWYRQILGQKVEFLVSFYNNEISEKSEIFDDQFSVERPDGSNFTLKIRSTKLEDSAMYFCASSPYRDNEQFFGPGTRLTVL.

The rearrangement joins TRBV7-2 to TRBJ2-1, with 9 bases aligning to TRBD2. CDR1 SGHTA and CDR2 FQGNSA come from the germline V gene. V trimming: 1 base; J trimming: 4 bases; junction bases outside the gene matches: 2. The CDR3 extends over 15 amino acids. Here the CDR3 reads CASSLDSGRYNEQFF. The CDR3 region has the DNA TGTGCCAGCAGCTTAGACAGCGGGAGGTACAATGAGCAGTTCTTC.

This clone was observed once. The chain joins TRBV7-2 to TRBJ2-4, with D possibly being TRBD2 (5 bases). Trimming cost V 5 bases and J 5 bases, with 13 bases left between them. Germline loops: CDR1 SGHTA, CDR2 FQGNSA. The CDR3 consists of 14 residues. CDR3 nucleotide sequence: TGTGCCAGCAGCCCTCATACAGCGGAAAACATTCAGTACTTC. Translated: CASSPHTAENIQYF.

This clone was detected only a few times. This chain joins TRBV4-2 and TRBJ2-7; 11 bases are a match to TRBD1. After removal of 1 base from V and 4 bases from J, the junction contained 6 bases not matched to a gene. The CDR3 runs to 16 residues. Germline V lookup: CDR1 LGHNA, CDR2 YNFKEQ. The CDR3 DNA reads TGTGCCAGCAGCCAAGCCCGGACAGGGGGCGGATACGAGCAGTACTTC. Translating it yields CASSQARTGGGYEQYF.

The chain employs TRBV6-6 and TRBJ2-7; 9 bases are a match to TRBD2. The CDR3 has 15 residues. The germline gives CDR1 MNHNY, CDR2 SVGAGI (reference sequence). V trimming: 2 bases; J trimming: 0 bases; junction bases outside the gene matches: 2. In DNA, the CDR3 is TGTGCCAGCAGTTACCCTAGCGGGAACTCCTACGAGCAGTACTTC. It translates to CASSYPSGNSYEQYF.